The present T cell receptor beta chain was sequenced within a study of blood T cell repertoires in COVID-19. Study-wide background: Samples taken during acute and convalescent COVID-19 were collected in the United States, Italy and Spain. T cells, B-cell-depleted T cells, or PBMCs supplied cDNA or gDNA.

This CDR3 is 15 amino acids long. Enrolled through a virtual design, the participants were between about 18 and 100 years of age and came from some 25 US areas. Recovered status in Cohort 3 required two negative PCRs, clearance, or symptom resolution. The repertoire was sequenced with immunoSEQ multiplex PCR; TCRdb's copy has only in-frame clones and lacks some. The sample contains some 320,000 clones, 89% of which appear only once. The chain employs TRBV21-1 and TRBJ1-1; no DNA check was done on the table's D call, TRBD1. TRBV21-1 is a documented pseudogene. The receptor's source is a man aged 55-75 years who had recovered from COVID-19. The sequencing input was PBMCs or T cells enriched from blood (not recorded which). The CDR3 DNA is TGTGCCAGCAGCGTCCGGGACAGGGTGGATGCTGAAGCTTTCTTT. Translating it yields CASSVRDRVDAEAFF.